The next 14 T cell receptor beta chains were all read from a single sample in a study of blood T cell repertoires in COVID-19. Sequenced by immunoSEQ multiplex PCR; TCRdb stores in-frame clones only, minus some. The data show 180,000 or so clones, more than 70% seen once. The sequencing sample was made of peripheral blood. These receptor sequences come from a person between 65 and 80 years old with COVID-19, enrolled during active disease.

V gene TRBV27 combines with J gene TRBJ1-5; a possible D gene is TRBD1 (5 bases). V was clipped by 8 bases and J by 4 bases, with 9 bases between them. This CDR3 has 12 residues. Germline V gene sequence: CDR1 MNHEY, CDR2 SMNVEV (reference sequence). CDR3 in amino acids: CASGTSNQPQHF. In nucleotides, the CDR3 is TGTGCCAGCGGGACTTCTAATCAGCCCCAGCATTTT.

The genes are TRBV30 and TRBJ1-5; 9 nucleotides match TRBD1. The CDR3 is made up of 16 amino acids. Germline V gene lookup returns CDR1 GTSNPN and CDR2 SVGIG (reference sequence). J lost 2 bases, V lost 1 base, and 6 bases had no gene match. DNA of the CDR3: TGTGCCTGGAGTGGGACAGGGGCCCCAGGCAATCAGCCCCAGCATTTT. Translating gives CAWSGTGAPGNQPQHF.

The V gene is TRBV9, the J gene TRBJ2-1, with 7 bases lining up with TRBD2. From germline, CDR1 is SGDLS and CDR2 YYNGEE. This CDR3 is built from 14 residues. Trimming cost V 1 base and J 8 bases; bases outside gene matches: 6. The CDR3 protein is CASSVSGEVHEQFF. The CDR3 nucleotides are TGTGCCAGCAGCGTAAGCGGGGAGGTTCATGAGCAGTTCTTC. Using reference TRBV9 and TRBJ2-1 for the parts outside the CDR3, the full variable domain is DSGVTQTPKHLITATGQRVTLRCSPRSGDLSVYWYQQSLDQGLQFLIQYYNGEERAKGNILERFSAQQFPDLHSELNLSSLELGDSALYFCASSVSGEVHEQFFGPGTRLTVL.

This clone has a single count. This sequence joins TRBV5-6 and TRBJ1-2, with 7 nucleotides matching TRBD1. V shed 4 bases and J 7 bases; nucleotides not matched to a gene: 10. This CDR3 contains 14 residues. Germline CDR1 is SGHDT and CDR2 is YYEEEE. CDR3 bases: TGTGCCAGCAGCCAGGGGACAGTGAAGTCTGGCTACACCTTC. Amino acids: CASSQGTVKSGYTF.

This clone has just a few counts. The chain carries TRBV6-5 and TRBJ2-7, with 7 bases that match TRBD1. The germline CDR1 and CDR2 sequences are MNHEY and SVGAGI. CDR3 length: 12 residues. Trimming cost V 8 bases and J 4 bases; bases outside gene matches: 5. This chain's CDR3 is CASLDRLYEQYF. DNA for the CDR3: TGTGCCAGCCTGGACAGGCTATACGAGCAGTACTTC.

V is TRBV6-5 and J is TRBJ2-7; weak D call: TRBD1 (5 bases). Per the germline V gene, CDR1 is MNHEY and CDR2 is SVGAGI. The CDR3 totals 13 residues. Trimming pared 8 bases from V and 2 bases from J, leaving 13 bases between. The CDR3: CASQPWGAYEQYF. In DNA form, the CDR3 reads TGTGCCAGCCAACCGTGGGGCGCCTACGAGCAGTACTTC.

The chain uses TRBV7-2 and TRBJ2-3, with TRBD1 matching 8 bases. V was clipped by 2 bases and J by 4 bases; unmatched bases: 2. The germline V gene encodes CDR1 SGHTA and CDR2 FQGNSA. There are 14 residues in the CDR3. CDR3 sequence (DNA): TGTGCCAGCAGCTTACAGGGGGCGGCAGATACGCAGTATTTT. As protein: CASSLQGAADTQYF.

V and J are TRBV30 and TRBJ1-3; D unresolved. Germline V CDR1 and CDR2: GTSNPN, SVGIG (reference sequence). The CDR3 is made up of 13 amino acids. The V end lost 3 bases, the J end lost 8 bases, and 14 bases lay between the germline ends. The CDR3 sequence is CAWRSAVAYTIYF. As DNA, the CDR3 is TGTGCCTGGAGGTCGGCAGTAGCCTACACCATATATTTT.

This chain connects TRBV5-1 to TRBJ2-6; D gene uncertain. In germline, CDR1 is SGHRS, CDR2 YFSETQ. Trimming shortened V by 2 bases and J by 0 bases, and 9 bases separated the two germline ends. CDR3 length: 16 residues. The chain's CDR3 is CASSFRQVSGANVLTF. In nucleotides, the CDR3 is TGCGCCAGCAGCTTCAGACAAGTCTCTGGGGCCAACGTCCTGACTTTC. The entire variable domain, with the rest obtained from reference TRBV5-1 and TRBJ2-6, is as follows: KAGVTQTPRYLIKTRGQQVTLSCSPISGHRSVSWYQQTPGQGLQFLFEYFSETQRNKGNFPGRFSGRQFSNSRSEMNVSTLELGDSALYLCASSFRQVSGANVLTFGAGSRLTVL.

The chain uses TRBV18 and TRBJ1-4, with TRBD1 identical over 9 bases. This CDR3 has 15 residues. The V segment lost 2 bases and the J segment 7 bases; nucleotides outside the gene matches: 5. Looked up from germline, CDR1 is KGHSH and CDR2 is LQKENI. The CDR3 DNA reads as TGTGCCAGCTCACCAGGACAGGGGAAGGCTGAAAAACTGTTTTTT. As protein: CASSPGQGKAEKLFF.

J is TRBJ1-6 and V is TRBV28; D gene uncertain. This CDR3 region has 14 residues. Deletions cut 2 bases from V and 7 bases from J, with 9 bases between. Germline V CDR1 and CDR2: MDHEN, SYDVKM. CDR3 loop: CASSLPVFNSPLHF. CDR3 nucleotide sequence: TGTGCCAGCAGTTTACCGGTCTTCAATTCACCCCTCCACTTT.

The chain links TRBV3-1 (or the pseudogene TRBV3-2) to TRBJ1-1; possible D gene TRBD1, 6 bases. V lost 0 bases to trimming and J lost 9 bases, with 11 bases between them. Germline CDR1 LGHDT, CDR2 YNNKEL (reference sequence). This CDR3 is built from 13 residues. CDR3 sequence: CASSQDLGDKAFF. CDR3 nucleotide sequence: TGTGCCAGCAGCCAAGATCTGGGGGACAAAGCTTTCTTT.

The chain links TRBV5-4 to TRBJ2-6; possibly TRBD1 for D (6 bases). The germline V gene has CDR1 SGHNT and CDR2 YYREEE (reference sequence). There are 17 residues in the CDR3. Trimming took off 6 bases at V and 1 base at J, with 17 bases between the two ends. In DNA, the CDR3 is TGTGCCAGCACCCCAGGGGTCTTTGTTTCTGGGGCCAACGTCCTGACTTTC. It yields the protein CASTPGVFVSGANVLTF.

The chain is built from TRBV2 and TRBJ1-1; 11 positions agree with TRBD1. V gave up 5 bases and J gave up 4 bases; unmatched junction bases: 9. The germline gives CDR1 SNHLY, CDR2 FYNNEI. The CDR3 length is 16 residues. CDR3 in DNA: TGTGCCAGCAGTTCAAATGGACAGGGGGCCGGCACTGAAGCTTTCTTT. It encodes CASSSNGQGAGTEAFF.